Included here is one T cell receptor beta chain sequence, with context. This clonotype was counted at least ten times. Its target antigen remains unknown. No base quality information exists; no much larger clone differs at one position. The library was built by means of 5' RACE. The instrument was a NextSeq 500. In the TCR library protocol, unique molecular identifiers were attached to individual cDNA molecules to correct for PCR bias and sequencing error. Sequencing covered both TCR alpha and beta chains, and within each sample the abundances of alpha and beta sequences were tightly co-correlated. The authors processed their data as follows. V gene, J gene and CDR3 annotation of TCR sequences was performed with Decombinator V4. Expanded TCRs were defined as changing significantly between any two time points under a Poisson model with p below 0.0001. TCR abundances were normalised to the total number of TCRs sequenced per sample and expressed as counts per million. MAIT TCRs were defined by TRAV1-2 paired with TRAJ12, TRAJ20 or TRAJ33, and iNKT TCRs by TRAV10 paired with TRAJ18. VDJdb, accessed on 1 November 2021, was searched for TCRs annotated for CMV, EBV and SARS-CoV-2, and TCRs annotated for more than one antigen were excluded. Using fastp trimming at Q25 and MiXCR clonotype assembly, TCRdb reanalyzed the public sequencing data and kept in-frame beta chains. When rows share a CDR3 protein, they turn into one entry using the most common DNA and genes. The V and J calls were determined by TCRdb, not by the authors. The sample profile shows 50,000 to 60,000 distinct CDR3 sequences; around 6.6% of them were found once. The ten largest clones take up approximately 6.3% of the sample.

The study was a case-control design nested within a healthcare worker cohort in London, UK, with weekly nasopharyngeal swab PCR tests and blood sampling. Healthcare workers were recruited between 23 and 31 March 2020, during the week of the UK lockdown, and were followed weekly for up to roughly 15 weeks. This record comes from a study of early T cells in non-severe SARS-CoV-2 infection (dated by TCRdb to the early 2020s). At the level of the whole study: Because TCR sequencing relied on bulk RNA taken from unsorted whole blood, pairing of alpha and beta chains was not possible. Study-wide conclusions, independent of this receptor: VDJdb matching was skewed toward anti-spike CD8 responses and likely underestimated virus-specific expansions, missing private and CD4 specificities.

The CDR3 covers 16 residues, taking in both the cysteine and the phenylalanine. Solely the CDR3 DNA is kept, with 48 bases framed from the first base. Based on the germline V gene (reference sequence), the CDR1 and CDR2 sequences are SEHNR and FQNEAQ. V was cut back by 2 bases and J by 3 bases, leaving a gap of 16 bases between them. The V and J segments used are TRBV7-9 and TRBJ1-1; the D gene is unclear. The sample here was whole blood, taken at baseline. The source is an adult who was a healthcare worker with PCR-confirmed SARS-CoV-2 infection or an uninfected control (not recorded which). The nucleotide sequence reads as follows: TGTGCCAGCAGCTTAATTCATTTGGTGGAACACACTGAAGCTTTCTTT. It translates to CASSLIHLVEHTEAFF.